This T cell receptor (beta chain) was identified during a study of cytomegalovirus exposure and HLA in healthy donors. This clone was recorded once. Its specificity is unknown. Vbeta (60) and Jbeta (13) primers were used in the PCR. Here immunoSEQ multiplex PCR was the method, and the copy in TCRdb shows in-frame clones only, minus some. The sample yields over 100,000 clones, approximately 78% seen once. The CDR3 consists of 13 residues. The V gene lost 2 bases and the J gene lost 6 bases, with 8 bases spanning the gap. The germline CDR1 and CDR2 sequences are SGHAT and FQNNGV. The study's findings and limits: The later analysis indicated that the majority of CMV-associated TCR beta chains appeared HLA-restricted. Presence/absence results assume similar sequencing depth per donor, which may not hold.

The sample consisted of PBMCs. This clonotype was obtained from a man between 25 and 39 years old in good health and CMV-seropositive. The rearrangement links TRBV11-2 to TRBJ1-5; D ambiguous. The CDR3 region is CASSLFRGQPQHF. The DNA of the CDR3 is TGTGCCAGCAGCTTATTCCGGGGTCAGCCCCAGCATTTT.